Listed below are T cell receptor beta chains from one sample, sequenced in a study of technical replicates of blood from a handful of donors. Here immunoSEQ multiplex PCR was the method, and the copy in TCRdb shows in-frame clones only, minus some. The sample lists about 94,000 clones; approximately 94% were seen once. What was sequenced was T cells isolated from PBMCs. The receptors were gathered from a human donor in good health. CDR3s include the opening cysteine and the closing phenylalanine or tryptophan. Each record gives: D gene, V gene, J gene, clone size, CDR3 DNA, CDR3 protein. The D gene is left open where the match is weak. Only some rows state a clone size, as once, few, many or a class for expanded clones.

-	TRBV7-8	TRBJ2-3	-	TGTGCCAGCAGCTTATATGTCTTAAGGGGGGATACGCAGTATTTT	CASSLYVLRGDTQYF
-	TRBV28	TRBJ2-1	-	TGTGCCAGCAGTTTATCCCCACCTCAGATCGTGGATGAGCAGTTCTTC	CASSLSPPQIVDEQFF
-	TRBV7-9	TRBJ2-1	-	TGTGCCAGCAGCCTACCTAGAGTTAAGGTCAATGAGCAGTTCTTC	CASSLPRVKVNEQFF
TRBD1	TRBV7-9	TRBJ2-7	many	TGTGCCAGCAGCCCTCAGGGGGCTTACGAGCAGTACTTC	CASSPQGAYEQYF
-	TRBV5-6	TRBJ2-7	-	TGTGCCAGCAGAAATAAACCGGGACATCAGTACTTC	CASRNKPGHQYF
TRBD2	TRBV12-5	TRBJ2-1	-	TGTGCTAGTGGTTTGGTAGCGGGAGGGCTTCCGAATGAGCAGTTCTTC	CASGLVAGGLPNEQFF
-	TRBV9	TRBJ1-5	-	TGTGCCAGCAGCACCAGACAGGACCCCATTTGGCATAGCAATCAGCCCCAGCATTTT	CASSTRQDPIWHSNQPQHF
TRBD2	TRBV27	TRBJ2-7	-	TGTGCCAGCAGTTTCCGGACTAGCGGCTACGAGCAGTACTTC	CASSFRTSGYEQYF
TRBD1	TRBV5-1	TRBJ1-3	-	TGCGCCAGCAGCTTGGCCGCGGACAGGCGCTCTGGAAACACCATATATTTT	CASSLAADRRSGNTIYF
-	TRBV20-1	TRBJ1-1	-	TGCAGTGCTAGAGACAGCACTGAAGCTTTCTTT	CSARDSTEAFF
-	TRBV7-3	TRBJ1-6	-	TGTGCCAGCAGCTTAAACCCCTCAGGGAAGTGGACCTCCTATAATTCACCCCTCCACTTT	CASSLNPSGKWTSYNSPLHF
TRBD2	TRBV5-5	TRBJ2-3	-	TGTGCCAGCAGCCGGCGGGGGGAGACTAGCGGGAGGTCCACAGATACGCAGTATTTT	CASSRRGETSGRSTDTQYF
TRBD1	TRBV7-9	TRBJ2-7	-	TGTGCCAGCAGCTCACCGGGACAGGGGGCCCACGAGCAGTACTTC	CASSSPGQGAHEQYF
TRBD1	TRBV29-1	TRBJ1-2	-	TGCAGCGTTGAGGGAGTAGGCACAGGGGGACGCTATGGCTACACCTTC	CSVEGVGTGGRYGYTF
-	TRBV9	TRBJ2-3	-	TGTGCCAGCAGCGTACCGAATTCCGGGGGAAAGAGTGCAGATACGCAGTATTTT	CASSVPNSGGKSADTQYF
-	TRBV18	TRBJ1-3	once	TGTGCCAGCTCACCGAGAAGTCTAATAGGAAACACCATATATTTT	CASSPRSLIGNTIYF
-	TRBV7-7	TRBJ2-2	-	TGTGCTAGCAGCCCAAGCCCGGGGTCGAACACCGGGGAGCTGTTTTTT	CASSPSPGSNTGELFF
TRBD1	TRBV30	TRBJ1-1	-	TGTGCCTGTCGACAGGGGATTGAAGCTTTCTTT	CACRQGIEAFF
TRBD1	TRBV5-6	TRBJ2-7	-	TGTGCCAGCAGCTTGTCAGACAGGGGTCCCTACGAGCAGTACTTC	CASSLSDRGPYEQYF
TRBD1	TRBV27	TRBJ1-1	once	TGTGCCAGCAGTCTAAGGACAGGGGCAGTTGCTGAAGCTTTCTTT	CASSLRTGAVAEAFF
-	TRBV7-9	TRBJ1-4	-	TGTGCCAGCAGCTTAGGCCCCCAGGGAACGGCTGAAAAACTGTTTTTT	CASSLGPQGTAEKLFF
TRBD1	TRBV6-5	TRBJ1-2	-	TGTGCCAGCAGTTACTCGGACAGGGGAAAGTATGGCTACACCTTC	CASSYSDRGKYGYTF
-	TRBV5-4	TRBJ2-5	-	TGTGCCAGCAGCCCCAGTCTGGAGACCCAGTACTTC	CASSPSLETQYF
TRBD2	TRBV29-1	TRBJ2-2	-	TGCAGCGTTGAAGTCGTAGCGGGAGGGGTTCTCGGGGAGCTGTTTTTT	CSVEVVAGGVLGELFF
TRBD2	TRBV5-1	TRBJ2-1	once	TGCGCCAGCAGCTTGGGACTAGCGGGAGGGGGAAATGAGCAGTTCTTC	CASSLGLAGGGNEQFF
-	TRBV29-1	TRBJ1-2	-	TGCAGCGTTGGGGGCGACTATGGCTACACCTTC	CSVGGDYGYTF
-	TRBV5-1	TRBJ1-1	-	TGCGCCAGCAGAGCTCGCGGGAACACTGAAGCTTTCTTT	CASRARGNTEAFF
TRBD2	TRBV11-3	TRBJ2-1	-	TGTGCCAGCAGCTTAGAATCCCCCGAGCGGGGGGCTTACAATGAGCAGTTCTTC	CASSLESPERGAYNEQFF
TRBD1	TRBV19	TRBJ2-7	-	TGTGCCAGTAGTTCTTGGGACAGGCCAACCTACGAGCAGTACTTC	CASSSWDRPTYEQYF
TRBD1	TRBV2	TRBJ2-3	-	TGTGCCAGGGGGACAGCTAGCACAGATACGCAGTATTTT	CARGTASTDTQYF
-	TRBV2	TRBJ2-5	-	TGTGCCAGCAGCGGGGGGCAGCTGGAGGAGACCCAGTACTTC	CASSGGQLEETQYF
TRBD1	TRBV2	TRBJ2-1	-	TGTGCCAGCAGTGAACAGGTTCAGGGGGATGAGCAGTTCTTC	CASSEQVQGDEQFF
TRBD2	TRBV7-9	TRBJ2-1	-	TGTGCCAGCAGCTTAGATGAGCGGGGATACAATGAGCAGTTCTTC	CASSLDERGYNEQFF
TRBD2	TRBV7-6	TRBJ2-1	-	TGTGCCAGCAGCTTAATAGTCGTATTAGCGGGGGGCCGGGGAGATGAGCAGTTCTTC	CASSLIVVLAGGRGDEQFF
-	TRBV21-1	TRBJ1-6	-	TGTGCCAGCAGCAATTACGGGACAGGCAGTAAACCCTCTTATAATTCACCCCTCCACTTT	CASSNYGTGSKPSYNSPLHF
-	TRBV10-2	TRBJ2-2	-	TGCGCCAGCAGCGGACAAATCGCGAACACCGGGGAGCTGTTTTTT	CASSGQIANTGELFF
TRBD1	TRBV28	TRBJ1-2	-	TGTGCCAGCAGAAGACAGGGGGCGGTCTATGGCTACACCTTC	CASRRQGAVYGYTF
-	TRBV28	TRBJ1-2	-	TGTGCCAGCCGGGAAGGGGGGGAGAACTATGGCTACACCTTC	CASREGGENYGYTF
TRBD1	TRBV27	TRBJ1-6	-	TGTGCCAGCAGGCGAGACAGGGCCCGATCACCCCTCCACTTT	CASRRDRARSPLHF
TRBD1	TRBV7-7	TRBJ2-5	-	TGTGCTAGCAGCTTTCGGACAGGGACCCAAGAGACCCAGTACTTC	CASSFRTGTQETQYF
-	TRBV6-1	TRBJ1-2	-	TGTGCCAGCAGTGTGGTCGGGGCGGGAGGCTACACCTTC	CASSVVGAGGYTF
-	TRBV13	TRBJ1-3	-	TGTGCCAGCAGTTCAGACAGCGACTCTGGAAACACCATATATTTT	CASSSDSDSGNTIYF
TRBD2	TRBV7-6	TRBJ2-1	-	TGTGCCAGCAGCGTAGGACTAGCGGGATACAATGAGCAGTTCTTC	CASSVGLAGYNEQFF
-	TRBV5-4	TRBJ2-1	-	TGTGCCAGCAGCTCGTCCCCTAAGGGGCCCGTCAATGAGCAGTTCTTC	CASSSSPKGPVNEQFF
-	TRBV25-1	TRBJ1-2	-	TGTGCCAGCAGTGTGCATCCGGGTCCTACTAACTATGGCTACACCTTC	CASSVHPGPTNYGYTF
-	TRBV11-2	TRBJ2-3	-	TGTGCCAGCAGCTTTTCCGGGAGCACAGATACGCAGTATTTT	CASSFSGSTDTQYF
TRBD1	TRBV7-7	TRBJ2-5	once	TGTGCTAGCAGCTTAGCAGGGGGACAAGAGACCCAGTACTTC	CASSLAGGQETQYF
TRBD1	TRBV6-6	TRBJ1-1	-	TGTGCCAGCAGTTATTGGGACAGTTTTGAAGCTTTCTTT	CASSYWDSFEAFF
TRBD1	TRBV30	TRBJ1-2	-	TGTGCCTGGGCCCGGGACAGGGGATCAGCTAACTATGGCTACACCTTC	CAWARDRGSANYGYTF
TRBD2	TRBV6-5	TRBJ2-1	-	TGTGCCAGCAGCGCCACTAGCGCCGAGCAGTTCTTC	CASSATSAEQFF
-	TRBV27	TRBJ2-1	-	TGTGCCAGCGGACACTCCACCGTGGCTAACTCCTACAATGAGCAGTTCTTC	CASGHSTVANSYNEQFF
-	TRBV6-1	TRBJ1-2	-	TGTGCCAGCAGTGAACAGAGCTACACCTTC	CASSEQSYTF
-	TRBV11-2	TRBJ1-1	-	TGTGCCAGCAGCATACATACAGCCTCGAACACTGAAGCTTTCTTT	CASSIHTASNTEAFF
-	TRBV19	TRBJ2-7	-	TGTGCCAGTAGTTGGGGAGAGGGCTCCTACGAGCAGTACTTC	CASSWGEGSYEQYF
TRBD2	TRBV5-1	TRBJ2-7	once	TGCGCCAGCAGCTTGGGACTAGCGGGACCCTCCTACGAGCAGTACTTC	CASSLGLAGPSYEQYF